This T cell receptor (beta chain) was captured in a study of vaccination and CD4 T cells after COVID-19. Study context: The convalescent group had six males, four females, seven Caucasians, two Asians, one multiracial. Researchers treated control cultures with a CEFX pool, an HIV-1 Nef pool, or no peptide.

Sequenced with the Oncomine TCR Beta short-read assay was DNA taken from cultured CD4+ T cells. Scientists extracted genomic DNA from CD4+ T cells grown in culture. MiXCR, applied by TCRdb to the PCR reads, yields one record per CDR3 protein. The table lists fewer than 25,000 distinct CDR3 sequences, approximately 38% of them singletons. Regarding this clonotype: Its target is unknown.

Time point here: late sampling 161 to 241 days after vaccination in a few convalescent patients. Documented treatment: approximately nine-day PBMC culture with coronavirus spike peptide pools or control peptides (ViraFEST assay). In this cohort, PCR tests turned positive between March and December 2020, predating US Alpha, Beta and Delta variants. Germline V gives CDR1 DFQATT, CDR2 SNEGSKA (reference sequence). The CDR3 extends over 15 amino acids. Unmatched junction bases numbered 10, after V lost 6 bases and J lost 4 bases. The genes are TRBV20-1 and TRBJ2-3, with 10 bases aligning to TRBD2. This TCR was recovered from a human donor who had recovered from COVID-19. Sample: CD4+ T cells from blood, cultured in vitro, taken about 7 months after SARS-CoV-2 vaccination. Written as DNA, the CDR3 is TGCAGTGCCATAGACTTCAGCGGGGGGGCAGATACGCAGTATTTT. This encodes CSAIDFSGGADTQYF.